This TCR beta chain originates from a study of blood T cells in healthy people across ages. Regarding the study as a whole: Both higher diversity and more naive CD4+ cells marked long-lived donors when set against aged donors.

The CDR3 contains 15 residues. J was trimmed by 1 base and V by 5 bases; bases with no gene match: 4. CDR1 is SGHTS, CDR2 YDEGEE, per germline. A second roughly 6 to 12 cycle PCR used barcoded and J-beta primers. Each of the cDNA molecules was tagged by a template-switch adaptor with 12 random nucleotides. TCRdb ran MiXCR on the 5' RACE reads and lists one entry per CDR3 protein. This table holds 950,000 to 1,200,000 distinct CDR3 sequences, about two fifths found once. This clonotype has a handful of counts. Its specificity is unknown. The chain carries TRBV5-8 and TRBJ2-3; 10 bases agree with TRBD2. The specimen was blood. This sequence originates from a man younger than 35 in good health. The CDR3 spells CASSFGLAGTDTQYF. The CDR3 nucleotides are TGTGCCAGCAGTTTTGGACTAGCGGGCACAGATACGCAGTATTTT.